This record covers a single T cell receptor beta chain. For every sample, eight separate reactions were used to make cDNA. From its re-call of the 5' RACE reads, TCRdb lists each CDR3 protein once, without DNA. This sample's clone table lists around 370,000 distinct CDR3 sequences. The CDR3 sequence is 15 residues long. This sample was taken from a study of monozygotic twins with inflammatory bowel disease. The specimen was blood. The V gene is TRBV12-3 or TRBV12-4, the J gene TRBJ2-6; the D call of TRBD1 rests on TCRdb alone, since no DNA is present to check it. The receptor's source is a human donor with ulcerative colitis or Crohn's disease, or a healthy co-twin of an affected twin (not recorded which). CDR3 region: CASSTRGSGANVLTF.